The rows below give T cell receptor beta chains drawn from one sample of a study of blood T cell repertoires in COVID-19. Sequenced by immunoSEQ multiplex PCR; TCRdb stores in-frame clones only, minus some. This table has 250,000 to 300,000 clones, around 90% appearing once. The specimen was peripheral blood. The receptors here all came from a woman aged 25 to 39 with acute or convalescent COVID-19. Each CDR3 is given with its conserved first and last residue. D genes are given only for firm matches. Expanded clones are given a class, and other clones once, few, many or no size at all.

d_gene,v_gene,abundance,j_gene,CDR3nt,CDR3aa
-,TRBV2,-,TRBJ2-7,TGTGCCAGCAACCCGGGGGGAGGGGGCTACGAGCAGTACTTC,CASNPGGGGYEQYF
-,TRBV30,-,TRBJ1-2,TGTGCCTGGAGTGTACCCCAATTCGGGATCCTTGGCTACACCTTC,CAWSVPQFGILGYTF
TRBD1,TRBV11-2,-,TRBJ2-1,TGTGCCAGCAGCTGGGACAGGGCCTACAATGAGCAGTTCTTC,CASSWDRAYNEQFF
TRBD2,TRBV7-8,-,TRBJ2-7,TGTGCCAGCAGCTCCTCACGCCTGGCGGGAGATGTCACCTACGAGCAGTACTTC,CASSSSRLAGDVTYEQYF
-,TRBV11-2,-,TRBJ1-3,-,CASIDPSLCQQLVGKVYF
TRBD2,TRBV11-2,few,TRBJ2-1,TGTGCCAGCAGCTCAGGACTAGCGGGAGGGCCCTTCTTC,CASSSGLAGGPFF
-,TRBV7-2,-,TRBJ2-4,TGTGCCAGCAGCTCCAGGGGCCCCCGGGCCAAAAACATTCAGTACTTC,CASSSRGPRAKNIQYF
TRBD2,TRBV6-2/TRBV6-3,-,TRBJ2-7,TGTGCCAGCACCCCGAGGGCTAGCGGCTTCTCCTACGAGCAGTACTTC,CASTPRASGFSYEQYF
TRBD1,TRBV5-6,-,TRBJ1-5,TGTGCCAGCAGCAAATACAGGGGACGTCAGCCCCAGCATTTT,CASSKYRGRQPQHF
TRBD2,TRBV9,-,TRBJ2-3,TGTGCCAGCAGCGCACACCGGTGGGCGAGCGGGACGGCAGATACGCAGTATTTT,CASSAHRWASGTADTQYF
TRBD2,TRBV3-1/TRBV3-2,once,TRBJ2-1,TGTGCCAGCAGTCAACTAGCGGGAGTGTGGGTCTTC,CASSQLAGVWVF
-,TRBV19,-,TRBJ2-2,TGTGCCAGTGCCGGACAGAGATACACCGGGGAGCTGTTTTTT,CASAGQRYTGELFF
-,TRBV29-1,-,TRBJ1-2,TGCAGCGTTGACGGGGGAACCTATGGCTACACCTTC,CSVDGGTYGYTF
TRBD1,TRBV9,once,TRBJ1-2,TGTGCCAGCAGCGTAGGCCAGGGGGACTATGGCTACACCTTC,CASSVGQGDYGYTF
-,TRBV7-9,-,TRBJ2-2,TGTGCCAGCAGCCCCGGGGGGCTGGCCGGGGAGCTGTTTTTT,CASSPGGLAGELFF
TRBD2,TRBV18,-,TRBJ2-6,TGTGCCAGCTCACCGGTCGGGAGGGCTGGGGCCAACGTCCTGACTTTC,CASSPVGRAGANVLTF
-,TRBV19,once,TRBJ1-3,TGTGGCGCTAGTCAGCTCTCTGGAAACACCATATATTTT,CGASQLSGNTIYF
TRBD2,TRBV24-1,-,TRBJ2-1,TGTGCCACCAGTACTCCGGGAGGGCCATACAATGAGCAGTTCTTC,CATSTPGGPYNEQFF
-,TRBV10-3,once,TRBJ1-4,TGTGCCATCAGCGCTGGACACGGCATGGTTGAAAAACTGTTTTTT,CAISAGHGMVEKLFF
-,TRBV2,-,TRBJ2-2,TGTGCCAGCAGTGGTGCACCTGTGGTGTTGGCGGAGCTGTTTTTT,CASSGAPVVLAELFF
TRBD1,TRBV5-1,-,TRBJ2-1,TGCGCCAGCAGCGTACAGACAGGGAATGAGCAGTTCTTC,CASSVQTGNEQFF
-,TRBV2,-,TRBJ2-7,TGTGCCAGCAGTGAAGCGCTTCACAGGGACTACGAGCAGTACTTC,CASSEALHRDYEQYF
-,TRBV6-4,-,TRBJ2-1,TGTGCCAGCAGCGCAGGAGCAGGGAATGAGCAGTTCTTC,CASSAGAGNEQFF
-,TRBV7-2,-,TRBJ1-5,TGTGCCAGCAGCCGCACAGGGATCGGTCAGCCCCAGCATTTT,CASSRTGIGQPQHF
-,TRBV27,-,TRBJ2-5,TGTGCCAGCAGTTTGAGGGCTCGGGAGACCCAGTACTTC,CASSLRARETQYF
TRBD1,TRBV5-5,-,TRBJ1-5,TGTGCCAGCAGCTATGGGACAGGCTATAGCAATCAGCCCCAGCATTTT,CASSYGTGYSNQPQHF
TRBD2,TRBV7-6,-,TRBJ2-1,TGTGCCAGCAGCTCAGGACTAGCGGGATCCCATGAGCAGTTCTTC,CASSSGLAGSHEQFF
TRBD2,TRBV24-1,once,TRBJ2-1,TGTGCCACTGTGTCCGGCGGGGGACCGGGTGAGCAGTTCTTC,CATVSGGGPGEQFF
TRBD2,TRBV25-1,-,TRBJ2-1,TGTGCCAGCAGTGTTAATTCGCGGGAGCCCTACAATGAGCAGTTCTTC,CASSVNSREPYNEQFF
-,TRBV5-1,once,TRBJ2-3,TGCGCCAGCAGCTTGGTACAGAACACAGATACGCAGTATTTT,CASSLVQNTDTQYF
-,TRBV15,-,TRBJ2-5,TGTGCCACCTCGGCAGGGTCAGAGACCCAGTACTTC,CATSAGSETQYF
-,TRBV3-1/TRBV3-2,few,TRBJ1-5,TGTGCCAGCAGCCATGGAGGGGGCAATCAGCCCCAGCATTTT,CASSHGGGNQPQHF
TRBD1,TRBV25-1,once,TRBJ2-7,TGTGCCAGCAGTCAACCCCGGGACAGGGGGTCCGAGCAGTACTTC,CASSQPRDRGSEQYF
-,TRBV3-1/TRBV3-2,few,TRBJ2-3,TGTGCCAGCAGCCAAGTCAGGACGGGGGTGAGGAATACGCAGTATTTT,CASSQVRTGVRNTQYF
-,TRBV30,-,TRBJ2-7,TGTGCCTGGGGGCCCCCACCGGGATTCAACGAGCAGTACTTC,CAWGPPPGFNEQYF
-,TRBV7-2,few,TRBJ2-7,TGTGCCAGCAGCTTAGTTACACAAAGCTACGAGCAGTACTTC,CASSLVTQSYEQYF
-,TRBV19,-,TRBJ1-2,TGTGCCAGTGTCTCGGACAGTTACGGCTACACCTTC,CASVSDSYGYTF
-,TRBV6-5,few,TRBJ1-2,TGTGCCAGCAGTTACTCGAGCGGTAACTATGGCTACACCTTC,CASSYSSGNYGYTF
-,TRBV7-9,-,TRBJ2-5,TGTGCCAGCAGCTTAGACAGAAATCAAGAGACCCAGTACTTC,CASSLDRNQETQYF
TRBD1,TRBV19,-,TRBJ2-3,TGTGCCAGTAGTGTGGGGACAGGGGGCACAGATACGCAGTATTTT,CASSVGTGGTDTQYF
TRBD2,TRBV30,-,TRBJ2-7,TGTGCCTGGAGTAAAGCGGGAGGGTACGAGCAGTACTTC,CAWSKAGGYEQYF
TRBD2,TRBV9,-,TRBJ2-1,TGTGCCAGCAGCGTAGGGACAATCAGGGCTAGCGGATACAATGAGCAGTTCTTC,CASSVGTIRASGYNEQFF
-,TRBV7-9,-,TRBJ2-2,TGTGCCAGCAGCCTACGCATTTTGACTTCGAACACCGGGGAGCTGTTTTTT,CASSLRILTSNTGELFF